This T cell receptor (beta chain) was identified during a study of blood T cell repertoires in COVID-19. Overall study: From the United States, Italy and Spain came samples of acute and convalescent COVID-19. PBMCs, B-cell-depleted T cells, or T cells were the source of the cDNA or gDNA that made up the material.

Original processing notes: Reference gene primer amplification gave estimated nucleated cell counts. Here immunoSEQ multiplex PCR was the method, and the copy in TCRdb shows in-frame clones only, minus some. V, J and clone size are those of that table, while D and trimming were read from the DNA. The profile shows 40,000 to 55,000 clones, 85% to 95% of them singletons. V dropped 7 bases and J dropped 7; count of bases not matched to a gene: 21. Germline V CDR1 and CDR2: LNHDA, SQIVND (reference sequence). The length of the CDR3 is 17 residues. The sample was peripheral blood. The TCR was taken from a woman older than 75 with acute or convalescent COVID-19. This rearrangement joins TRBV19 to TRBJ1-1; 7 bases are shared with TRBD1. CDR3 DNA: TGTGCCAGTATCCGGAACGCAGGGGGTTCGGAGCGGCGTGAAGCTTTCTTT. It specifies CASIRNAGGSERREAFF.